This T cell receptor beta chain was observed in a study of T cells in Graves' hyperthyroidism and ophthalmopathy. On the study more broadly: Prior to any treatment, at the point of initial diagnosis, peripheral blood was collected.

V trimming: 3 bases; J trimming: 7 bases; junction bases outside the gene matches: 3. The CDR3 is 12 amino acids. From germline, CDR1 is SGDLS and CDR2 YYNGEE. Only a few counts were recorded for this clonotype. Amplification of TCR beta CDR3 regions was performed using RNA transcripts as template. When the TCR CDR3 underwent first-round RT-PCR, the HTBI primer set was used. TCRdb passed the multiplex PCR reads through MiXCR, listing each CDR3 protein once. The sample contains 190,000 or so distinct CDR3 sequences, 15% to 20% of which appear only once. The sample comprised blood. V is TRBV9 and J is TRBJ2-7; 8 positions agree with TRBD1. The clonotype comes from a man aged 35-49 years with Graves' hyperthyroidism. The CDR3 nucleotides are TGTGCCAGCAGCGCAGGGGGCAGGGAGCAGTACTTC. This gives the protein CASSAGGREQYF.